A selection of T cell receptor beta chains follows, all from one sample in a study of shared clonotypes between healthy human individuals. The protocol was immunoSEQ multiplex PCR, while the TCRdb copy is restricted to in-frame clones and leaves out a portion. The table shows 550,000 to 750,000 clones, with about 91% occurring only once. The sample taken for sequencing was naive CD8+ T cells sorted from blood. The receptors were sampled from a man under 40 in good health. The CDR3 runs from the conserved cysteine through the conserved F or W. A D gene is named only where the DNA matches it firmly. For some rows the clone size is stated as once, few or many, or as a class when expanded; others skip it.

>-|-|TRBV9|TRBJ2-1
TGTGCCAGCAGCCCCCAAGGGGGGCTGTCAAACAATGAGCAGTTCTTC
CASSPQGGLSNNEQFF
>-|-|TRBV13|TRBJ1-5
TGTGCCAGCAGCTCGGAAGGAAATCAGCCCCAGCATTTT
CASSSEGNQPQHF
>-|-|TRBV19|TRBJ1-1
TGTGCCAGTAGCGATCAGGGGTTGGACACTGAAGCTTTCTTT
CASSDQGLDTEAFF
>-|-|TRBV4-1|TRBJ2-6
TGCGCCAGCAGCCAAGAGCCGGGGCCGGCTGGGGCCAACGTCCTGACTTTC
CASSQEPGPAGANVLTF
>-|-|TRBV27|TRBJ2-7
TGTGCCAGCAGCGGAAGCTCCTACGAGCAGTACTTC
CASSGSSYEQYF
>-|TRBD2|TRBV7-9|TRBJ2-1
TGTGCCAGCAGCCTAGCGGGAGGAAGTGGATACAATGAGCAGTTCTTC
CASSLAGGSGYNEQFF
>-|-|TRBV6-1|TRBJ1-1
TGTGCCAGCCCGGGACACCTGAACACTGAAGCTTTCTTT
CASPGHLNTEAFF
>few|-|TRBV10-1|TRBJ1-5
TGCGCCAGCAGTGAGTCGCCTAGGAGCCAGGCCCAGCATTTT
CASSESPRSQAQHF
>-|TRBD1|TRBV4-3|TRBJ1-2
TGCGCCAGCAGCCAAGGTGCAGGGGGCGGCTATGGCTACACCTTC
CASSQGAGGGYGYTF
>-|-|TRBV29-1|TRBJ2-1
TGCAGCGTTGTGGCCGGGTCCATGGTCAATGAGCAGTTCTTC
CSVVAGSMVNEQFF
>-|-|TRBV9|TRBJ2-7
TGTGCCAGCAGCGTAGAGTCCGGCTACGAGCAGTACTTC
CASSVESGYEQYF
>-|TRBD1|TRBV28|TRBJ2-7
TGTGCCAGCACCAGACAGGGGGACGAGCAGTACTTC
CASTRQGDEQYF
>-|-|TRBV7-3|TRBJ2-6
TGTGCCAGCAGCTTAGACGCTGGGGGCTCTGGGGCCAACGTCCTGACTTTC
CASSLDAGGSGANVLTF
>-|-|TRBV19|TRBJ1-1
TGTGCCAGTGTAAACCTGAGGGCCAGCGGGAACACTGAAGCTTTCTTT
CASVNLRASGNTEAFF
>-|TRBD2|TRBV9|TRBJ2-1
TGTGCCAGCAGCGAGGCGGGAGGGGAGTACAATGAGCAGTTCTTC
CASSEAGGEYNEQFF
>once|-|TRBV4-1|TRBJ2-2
TGCGCCAGCAGCCAGGCGGACTCACTCCTGAACACCGGGGAGCTGTTTTTT
CASSQADSLLNTGELFF
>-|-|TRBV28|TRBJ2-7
TGTGCCAGCAGTGGTTTCTACGAGCAGTACTTC
CASSGFYEQYF
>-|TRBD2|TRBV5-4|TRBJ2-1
TGTGCCAGCAGCATACGGGGGGATGAGCAGTTCTTC
CASSIRGDEQFF
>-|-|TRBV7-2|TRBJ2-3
TGTGCCAGCAGCTCTCTCGCTAACACAGATACGCAGTATTTT
CASSSLANTDTQYF
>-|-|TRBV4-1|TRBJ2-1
TGCGCCAGCAGCCAAATTCGGGCCTCCTACAATGAGCAGTTCTTC
CASSQIRASYNEQFF
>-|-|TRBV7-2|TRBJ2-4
TGTGCCAGCAGCCAGAGCGATCTAGCCAAAAACATTCAGTACTTC
CASSQSDLAKNIQYF
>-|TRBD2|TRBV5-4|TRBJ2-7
TGTGCCAGCAGCTTGAGAGGAGGCGGGAGGGCCTACGAGCAGTACTTC
CASSLRGGGRAYEQYF
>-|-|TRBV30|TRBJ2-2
TGTGCCTGGAGTGGCGACACCGGGGAGCTGTTTTTT
CAWSGDTGELFF
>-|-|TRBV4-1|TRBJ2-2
TGCGCCAGCTGCCGGGACATTAACACCGGGGAGCTGTTTTTT
CASCRDINTGELFF
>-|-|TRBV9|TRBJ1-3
TGTGCCAGAACGGATTCCGGAAACACCATATATTTT
CARTDSGNTIYF